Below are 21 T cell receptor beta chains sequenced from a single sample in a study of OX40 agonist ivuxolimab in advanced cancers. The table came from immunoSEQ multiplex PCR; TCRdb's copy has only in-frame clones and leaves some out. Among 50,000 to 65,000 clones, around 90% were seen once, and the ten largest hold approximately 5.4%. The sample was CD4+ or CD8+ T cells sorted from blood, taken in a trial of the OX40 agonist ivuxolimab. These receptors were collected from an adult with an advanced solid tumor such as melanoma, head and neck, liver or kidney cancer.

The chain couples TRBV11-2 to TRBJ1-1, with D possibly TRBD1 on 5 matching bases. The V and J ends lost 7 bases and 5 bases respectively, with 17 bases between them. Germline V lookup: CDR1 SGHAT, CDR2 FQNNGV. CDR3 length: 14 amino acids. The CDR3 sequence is CASTYGGAVTEAFF. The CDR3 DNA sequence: TGTGCCAGCACCTACGGGGGTGCGGTGACTGAAGCTTTCTTT.

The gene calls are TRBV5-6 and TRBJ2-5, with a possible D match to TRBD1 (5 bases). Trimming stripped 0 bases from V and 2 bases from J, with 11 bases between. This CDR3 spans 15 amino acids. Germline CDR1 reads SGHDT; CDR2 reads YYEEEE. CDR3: CASSLDRLEQETQYF. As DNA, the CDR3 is TGTGCCAGCAGCTTGGACAGGCTCGAACAAGAGACCCAGTACTTC.

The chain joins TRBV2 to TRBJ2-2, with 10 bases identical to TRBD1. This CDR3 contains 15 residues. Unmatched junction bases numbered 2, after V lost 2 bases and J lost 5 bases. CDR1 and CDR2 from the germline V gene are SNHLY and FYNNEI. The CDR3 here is CASSELGQGTGELFF. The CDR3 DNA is TGTGCCAGCAGTGAATTGGGACAGGGGACCGGGGAGCTGTTTTTT.

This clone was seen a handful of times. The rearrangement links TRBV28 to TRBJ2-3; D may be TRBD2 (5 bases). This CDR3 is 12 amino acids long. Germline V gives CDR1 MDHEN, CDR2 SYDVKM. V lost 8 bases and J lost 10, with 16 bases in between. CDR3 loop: CASGEGASSQYF. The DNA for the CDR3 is TGTGCCAGCGGTGAGGGAGCCTCCTCGCAGTATTTT.

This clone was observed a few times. CDR3 nucleotides: TGTGCCAGCAGCCAAGATCTGAGAGCTTTCTTT. This gives the protein CASSQDLRAFF. This chain joins TRBV4-2 and TRBJ1-1, with D hard to call. Germline assignment: CDR1 LGHNA and CDR2 YNFKEQ. With 0 bases removed from V and 10 bases from J, the gap between germline ends came to 6 bases. The length of the CDR3 is 11 residues.

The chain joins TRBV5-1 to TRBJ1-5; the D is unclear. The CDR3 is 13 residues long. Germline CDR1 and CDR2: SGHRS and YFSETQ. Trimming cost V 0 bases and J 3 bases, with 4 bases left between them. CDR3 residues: CASSLESNQPQHF. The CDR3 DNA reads TGCGCCAGCAGCTTGGAATCCAATCAGCCCCAGCATTTT. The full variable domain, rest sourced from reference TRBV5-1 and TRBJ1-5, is KAGVTQTPRYLIKTRGQQVTLSCSPISGHRSVSWYQQTPGQGLQFLFEYFSETQRNKGNFPGRFSGRQFSNSRSEMNVSTLELGDSALYLCASSLESNQPQHFGDGTRLSIL.

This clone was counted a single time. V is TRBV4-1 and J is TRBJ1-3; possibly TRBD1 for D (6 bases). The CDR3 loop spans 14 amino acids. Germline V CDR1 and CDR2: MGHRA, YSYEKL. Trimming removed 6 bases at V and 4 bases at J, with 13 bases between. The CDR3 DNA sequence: TGCGCCAGCAGTCCTACAGGGACCGGAAACACCATATATTTT. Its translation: CASSPTGTGNTIYF.

CDR3: CASSASGISYNEQFF. For the CDR3, the DNA is TGTGCCAGCAGCGCAAGCGGGATCAGCTACAATGAGCAGTTCTTC. This rearrangement joins TRBV11-2 to TRBJ2-1, with TRBD2 matching 7 bases. The ends lost 5 bases at V and 3 bases at J; junction bases unmatched: 7. The CDR3 length is 15 residues. Germline CDR1 SGHAT, CDR2 FQNNGV.

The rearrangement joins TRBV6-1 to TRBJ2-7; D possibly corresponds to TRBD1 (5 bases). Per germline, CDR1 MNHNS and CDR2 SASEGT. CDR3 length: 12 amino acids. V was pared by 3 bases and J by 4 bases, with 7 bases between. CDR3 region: CASSEAGYEQYF. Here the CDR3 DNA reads TGTGCCAGCAGTGAGGCAGGGTACGAGCAGTACTTC.

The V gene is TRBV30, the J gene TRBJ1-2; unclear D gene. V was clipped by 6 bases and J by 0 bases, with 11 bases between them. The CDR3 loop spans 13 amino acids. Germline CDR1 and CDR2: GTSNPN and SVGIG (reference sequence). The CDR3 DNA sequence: TGTGCCTGTTTGAATCGGGCTAACTATGGCTACACCTTC. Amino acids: CACLNRANYGYTF.

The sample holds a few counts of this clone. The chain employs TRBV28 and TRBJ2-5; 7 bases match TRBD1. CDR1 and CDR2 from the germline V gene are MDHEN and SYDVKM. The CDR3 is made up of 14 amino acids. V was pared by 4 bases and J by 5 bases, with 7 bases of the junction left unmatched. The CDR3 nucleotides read TGTGCCAGCAGTTGGACAGGCGGCCGGGAGACCCAGTACTTC. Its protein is CASSWTGGRETQYF.

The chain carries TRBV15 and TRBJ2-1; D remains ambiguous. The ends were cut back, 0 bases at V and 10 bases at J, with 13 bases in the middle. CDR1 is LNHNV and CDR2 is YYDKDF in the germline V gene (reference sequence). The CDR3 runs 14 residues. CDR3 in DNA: TGTGCCACCAGCAGAGAAAGGGCCGTGGGGGAGCAGTTCTTC. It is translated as CATSRERAVGEQFF.

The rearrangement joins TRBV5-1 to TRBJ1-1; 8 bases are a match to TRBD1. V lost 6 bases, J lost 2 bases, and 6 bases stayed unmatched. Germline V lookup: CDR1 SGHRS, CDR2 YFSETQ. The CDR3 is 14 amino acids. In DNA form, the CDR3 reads TGCGCCAGCACCTCAGGGGGCCTAAACACTGAAGCTTTCTTT. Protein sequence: CASTSGGLNTEAFF. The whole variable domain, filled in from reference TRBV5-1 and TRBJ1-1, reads KAGVTQTPRYLIKTRGQQVTLSCSPISGHRSVSWYQQTPGQGLQFLFEYFSETQRNKGNFPGRFSGRQFSNSRSEMNVSTLELGDSALYLCASTSGGLNTEAFFGQGTRLTVV.

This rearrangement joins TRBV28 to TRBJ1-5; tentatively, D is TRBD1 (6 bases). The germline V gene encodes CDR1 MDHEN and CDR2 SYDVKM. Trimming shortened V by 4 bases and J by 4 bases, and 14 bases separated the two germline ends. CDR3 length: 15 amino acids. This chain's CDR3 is CASSSRGEGNQPQHF. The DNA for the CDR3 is TGTGCCAGCAGTTCGAGGGGGGAAGGAAATCAGCCCCAGCATTTT.

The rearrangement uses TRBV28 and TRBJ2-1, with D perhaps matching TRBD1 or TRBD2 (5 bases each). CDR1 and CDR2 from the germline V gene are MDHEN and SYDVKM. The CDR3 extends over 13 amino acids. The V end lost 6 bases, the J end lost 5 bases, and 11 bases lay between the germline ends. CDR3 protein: CASSLGPNNEQFF. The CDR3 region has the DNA TGTGCCAGCAGCCTGGGACCGAACAATGAGCAGTTCTTC.

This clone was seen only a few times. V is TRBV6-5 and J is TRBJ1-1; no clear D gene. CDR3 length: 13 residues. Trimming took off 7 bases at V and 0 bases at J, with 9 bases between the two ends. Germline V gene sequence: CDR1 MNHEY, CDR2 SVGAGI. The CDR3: CASTAAMNTEAFF. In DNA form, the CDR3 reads TGTGCCAGCACGGCAGCTATGAACACTGAAGCTTTCTTT.

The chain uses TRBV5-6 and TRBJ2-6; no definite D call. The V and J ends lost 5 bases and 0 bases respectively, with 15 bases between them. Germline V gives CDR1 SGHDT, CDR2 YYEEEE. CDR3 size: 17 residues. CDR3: CASRPDGLPSGANVLTF. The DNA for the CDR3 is TGTGCCAGCAGGCCCGACGGGCTTCCCTCTGGGGCCAACGTCCTGACTTTC.

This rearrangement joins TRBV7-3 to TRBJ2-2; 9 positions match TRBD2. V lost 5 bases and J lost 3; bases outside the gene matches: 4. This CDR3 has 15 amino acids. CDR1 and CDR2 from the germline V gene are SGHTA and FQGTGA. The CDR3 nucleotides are TGTGCCAGCAGCCTCACTAGCGGGTACACCGGGGAGCTGTTTTTT. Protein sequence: CASSLTSGYTGELFF. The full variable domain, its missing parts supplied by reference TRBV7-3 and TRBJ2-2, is GAGVSQTPSNKVTEKGKYVELRCDPISGHTALYWYRQSLGQGPEFLIYFQGTGAADDSGLPNDRFFAVRPEGSVSTLKIQRTERGDSAVYLCASSLTSGYTGELFFGEGSRLTVL.

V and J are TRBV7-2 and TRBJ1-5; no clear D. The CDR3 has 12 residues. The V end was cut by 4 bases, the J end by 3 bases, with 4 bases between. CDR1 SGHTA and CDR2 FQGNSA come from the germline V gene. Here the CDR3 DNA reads TGTGCCAGCAGCTCCAACAATCAGCCCCAGCATTTT. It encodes CASSSNNQPQHF.

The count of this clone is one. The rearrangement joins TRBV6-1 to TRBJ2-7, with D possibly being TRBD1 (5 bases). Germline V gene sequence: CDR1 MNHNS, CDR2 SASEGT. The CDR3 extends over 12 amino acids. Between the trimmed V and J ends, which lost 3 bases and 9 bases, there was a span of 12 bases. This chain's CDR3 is CASSEAQRGQYF. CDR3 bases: TGTGCCAGCAGTGAGGCTCAAAGGGGGCAGTACTTC.

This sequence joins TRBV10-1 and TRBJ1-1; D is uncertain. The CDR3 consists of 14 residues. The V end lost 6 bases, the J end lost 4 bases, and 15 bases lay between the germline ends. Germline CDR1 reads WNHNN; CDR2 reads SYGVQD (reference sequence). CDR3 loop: CASRATASGTEAFF. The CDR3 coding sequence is TGCGCCAGCAGAGCAACGGCATCGGGCACTGAAGCTTTCTTT.